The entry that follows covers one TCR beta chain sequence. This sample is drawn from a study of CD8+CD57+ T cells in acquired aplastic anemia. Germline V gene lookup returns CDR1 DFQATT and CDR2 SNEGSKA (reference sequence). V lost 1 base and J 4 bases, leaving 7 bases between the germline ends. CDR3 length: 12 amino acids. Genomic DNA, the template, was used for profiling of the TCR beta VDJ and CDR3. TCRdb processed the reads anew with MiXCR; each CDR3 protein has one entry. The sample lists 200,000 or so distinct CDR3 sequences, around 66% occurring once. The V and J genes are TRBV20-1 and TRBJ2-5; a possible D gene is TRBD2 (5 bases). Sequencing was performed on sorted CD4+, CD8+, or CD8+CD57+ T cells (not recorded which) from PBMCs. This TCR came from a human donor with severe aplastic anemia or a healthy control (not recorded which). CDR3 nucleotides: TGCAGTGCTAGAGGCGGGCGAGAGACCCAGTACTTC. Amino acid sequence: CSARGGRETQYF.